This T cell receptor beta chain came from a study of beta chain features in type 1 diabetes. Study-wide context: There was similarity between patients and healthy donors in age, gender and cell yields. Whole-study results and caveats: Still unanswered here is whether HLA type influences TCRB rearrangement. A greater similarity of naive, central memory and Treg TCRB repertoires was seen among patients than among healthy donors. In all four CD4+ subsets, TCRB CDR3 length was significantly, moderately reduced in type 1 diabetes.

Purity exceeding 98% was reached by all sorted populations. Of the isolated RNA, all was reverse transcribed, and so the sequenced material was expressed TCRB transcripts. Profiling relied on immunoSEQ multiplex PCR, and the TCRdb table lists in-frame clones only, not all of them. The table lists approximately 170,000 clones, approximately 8% of them singletons. On this clone: What it binds is unknown.

The sequence was collected from a man between 18 and 29 years old with type 1 diabetes. The sequenced sample was central memory CD4+ T cells from blood.

The CDR3 DNA reads TGTGCCAGCAGTCAGAGGACAGGTGGGAGGACTGAAGCTTTCTTT. Its translation is CASSQRTGGRTEAFF. V and J are TRBV27 and TRBJ1-1; the match to TRBD1 covers 7 bases. The ends lost 5 bases at V and 5 bases at J; junction bases unmatched: 11. The CDR3 runs 15 residues. The germline gives CDR1 MNHEY, CDR2 SMNVEV (reference sequence).